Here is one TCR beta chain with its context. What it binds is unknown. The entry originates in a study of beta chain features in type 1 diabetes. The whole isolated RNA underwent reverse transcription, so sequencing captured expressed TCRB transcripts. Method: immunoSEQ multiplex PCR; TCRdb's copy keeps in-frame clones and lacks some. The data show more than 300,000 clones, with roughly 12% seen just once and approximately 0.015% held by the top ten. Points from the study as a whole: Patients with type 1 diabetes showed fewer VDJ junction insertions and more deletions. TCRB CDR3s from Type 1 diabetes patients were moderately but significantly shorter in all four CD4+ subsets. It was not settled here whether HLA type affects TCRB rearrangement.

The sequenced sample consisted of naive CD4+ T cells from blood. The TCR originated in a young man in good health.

CDR3 nucleotide sequence: TGTGCCAGCAGCCAGCAGGGTACGCGCACTGAAGCTTTCTTT. This translates into CASSQQGTRTEAFF. The chain recombines TRBV7-3 with TRBJ1-1, with a weak D call TRBD1 (5 bases). Looked up from germline, CDR1 is SGHTA and CDR2 is FQGTGA. CDR3 length: 14 amino acids. V gave up 5 bases and J gave up 4 bases, with 14 bases separating them.